The source of this T cell receptor (beta chain) is a study of T cells in Graves' hyperthyroidism and ophthalmopathy. CDR3 length: 14 amino acids. V lost 4 bases, J lost 0 bases, and 2 bases stayed unmatched. The germline V gene encodes CDR1 MDHEN and CDR2 SYDVKM. At least ten counts were recorded for this clonotype. Its antigen is still unknown. Researchers amplified the TCR beta CDR3 regions from RNA transcripts. Researchers ran a first-round RT-PCR on the TCR CDR3 using the HTBI primer set. Each CDR3 protein is one row after TCRdb ran MiXCR on the multiplex PCR reads. The sample lists around 200,000 distinct CDR3 sequences; approximately 20% were seen once. Study-wide points: The majority of expanded thyroid clonotypes above 0.001 also appeared in blood.

Each diagnosis was grounded in clinical symptoms, serum thyroxine and TRAb, thyroid ultrasound, and orbital computed tomography. The PBMCs had their origin in 10 ml of fresh peripheral blood. The source is a man aged 35-49 years with Graves' hyperthyroidism. Material: blood. This chain uses TRBV28 with TRBJ1-1; 7 positions agree with TRBD1. The DNA of the CDR3 is TGTGCCAGCAGTTCGACAGGGATGAACACTGAAGCTTTCTTT. This sequence encodes CASSSTGMNTEAFF. The variable domain in full, completed from reference TRBV28 and TRBJ1-1, reads DVKVTQSSRYLVKRTGEKVFLECVQDMDHENMFWYRQDPGLGLRLIYFSYDVKMKEKGDIPEGYSVSREKKERFSLILESASTNQTSMYLCASSSTGMNTEAFFGQGTRLTVV.